A single sample is the source of the 2 T cell receptor beta chains below, sequenced in a study of blood T cell repertoires in COVID-19. Assay: immunoSEQ multiplex PCR; the TCRdb copy retains only in-frame clones and omits some. The table lists 250,000 to 400,000 clones, approximately 89% of them singletons, with 1.5% to 2% in the top ten. Material: peripheral blood. These receptors were taken from a woman in her twenties or thirties with COVID-19, enrolled during active disease.

The V call is TRBV10-3, the J call TRBJ2-1, with D perhaps TRBD2 (6 bases). CDR1 is ENHRY and CDR2 is SYGVKD in the germline V gene. The germline V and J ends were trimmed by 3 bases and 4 bases, with 22 bases remaining between them. The CDR3 is made up of 18 amino acids. The CDR3 sequence: CAISDLVGSGALYNEQFF. In nucleotides, the CDR3 is TGTGCCATCAGTGATTTAGTGGGTAGCGGAGCCCTTTACAATGAGCAGTTCTTC.

This clone appeared a single time. This CDR3 is CASSQGQGARGYTF. CDR3 in DNA: TGTGCCAGCAGCCAGGGACAGGGGGCACGGGGCTACACCTTC. This chain uses TRBV9 with TRBJ1-2; 12 nucleotides match TRBD1. Trimming took 4 bases from V and 8 from J; bases not matched to a gene: 6. CDR3 length equals 14 residues. Per germline, CDR1 SGDLS and CDR2 YYNGEE.